Listed below are T cell receptor beta chains from one sample, sequenced in a study of OX40 agonist ivuxolimab in advanced cancers. Sequencing was performed with immunoSEQ multiplex PCR; in TCRdb, only in-frame clones are kept and a portion is missing. The profile shows 25,000 to 30,000 clones, 75% to 85% of them singletons. The starting material was CD4+ or CD8+ T cells sorted from blood, obtained in a trial of the OX40 agonist ivuxolimab. Every receptor here comes from an adult with an advanced solid tumor such as melanoma, head and neck, liver or kidney cancer. CDR3s include the opening cysteine and the closing phenylalanine or tryptophan. Fields, in order: CDR3 length, J gene, D gene, V gene, clone size, CDR3 protein, CDR3 DNA. A D gene is named only where the DNA matches it firmly. Expanded clones are given a class, and other clones once, few, many or no size at all.

13,TRBJ2-7,NA,TRBV7-3,NA,CASSLTPRSEQYF,TGTGCCAGCAGCTTAACCCCTCGTAGCGAGCAGTACTTC
12,TRBJ1-4,NA,TRBV7-8,NA,CASSSPGEKLFF,TGTGCCAGCAGCTCTCCGGGGGAAAAACTGTTTTTT
16,TRBJ1-2,TRBD1,TRBV5-1,medium-sized,CASSLTGTGINYGYTF,TGCGCCAGCAGCTTGACCGGGACAGGGATTAACTATGGCTACACCTTC
17,TRBJ2-2,TRBD1,TRBV27,NA,CASSLSGQGAITGELFF,TGTGCCAGCAGTTTATCGGGACAGGGGGCGATTACCGGGGAGCTGTTTTTT
14,TRBJ2-1,NA,TRBV27,once,CASSFGPRGNEQFF,TGTGCCAGCAGTTTTGGACCTAGGGGCAATGAGCAGTTCTTC
15,TRBJ2-7,TRBD1,TRBV6-5,NA,CASSLSGTGFYEQYF,TGTGCCAGCAGCCTATCCGGGACAGGGTTCTACGAGCAGTACTTC
17,TRBJ2-3,TRBD1,TRBV6-1,NA,CASSEWGQGVSTDTQYF,TGTGCCAGCAGTGAATGGGGACAGGGGGTCAGCACAGATACGCAGTATTTT
14,TRBJ2-2,TRBD1,TRBV9,NA,CASRTTGDTGELFF,TGTGCCAGCAGAACGACAGGGGACACCGGGGAGCTGTTTTTT
13,TRBJ2-4,NA,TRBV9,NA,CASSVDVLDIQYF,TGTGCCAGCAGCGTAGATGTGTTGGACATTCAGTACTTC
14,TRBJ2-5,NA,TRBV5-1,NA,CASSAWTPEETQYF,TGCGCCAGCAGCGCCTGGACGCCCGAAGAGACCCAGTACTTC